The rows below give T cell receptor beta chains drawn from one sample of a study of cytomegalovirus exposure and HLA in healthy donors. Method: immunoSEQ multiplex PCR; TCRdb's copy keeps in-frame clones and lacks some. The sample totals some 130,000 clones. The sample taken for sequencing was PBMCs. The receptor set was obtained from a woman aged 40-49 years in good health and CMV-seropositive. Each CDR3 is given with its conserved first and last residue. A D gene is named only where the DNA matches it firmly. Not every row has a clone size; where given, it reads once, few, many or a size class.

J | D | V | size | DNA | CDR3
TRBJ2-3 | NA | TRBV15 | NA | TGTGCCACCAGCAGAGATCTGGGCTCTACAGATACGCAGTATTTT | CATSRDLGSTDTQYF
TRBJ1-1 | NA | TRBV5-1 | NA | TGCGCCAGCAGCCCGGACTGGAACACTGAAGCTTTCTTT | CASSPDWNTEAFF
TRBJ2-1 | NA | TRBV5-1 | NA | TGCGCCAGCAGCTTGGCCGGGAACAATGAGCAGTTCTTC | CASSLAGNNEQFF
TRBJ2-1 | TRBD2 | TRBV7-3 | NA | TGTGCCAGCAGCCCCTCTTTTGGTAGCGGGAATGAGCAGTTCTTC | CASSPSFGSGNEQFF
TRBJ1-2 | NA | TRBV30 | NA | TGTGCCTGGACCAGCCTCTCCGACAGCTATGGCTACACCTTC | CAWTSLSDSYGYTF
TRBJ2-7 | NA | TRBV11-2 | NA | TGTGCCAGCAGCCGCGGGGTTGGCGAGCAGTACTTC | CASSRGVGEQYF
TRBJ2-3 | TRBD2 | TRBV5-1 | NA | TGCGCCAGCAGCGGGACCGAGCCGGGACTAGCGGGAGATACGCAGTATTTT | CASSGTEPGLAGDTQYF
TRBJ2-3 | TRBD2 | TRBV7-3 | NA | TGTGCCAGCAGCTTACTAGCGGGAGAGCCAGATACGCAGTATTTT | CASSLLAGEPDTQYF
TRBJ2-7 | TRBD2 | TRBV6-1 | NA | TGTGCCAGCAGTTTCCGGGACTACCTGTACGAGCAGTACTTC | CASSFRDYLYEQYF
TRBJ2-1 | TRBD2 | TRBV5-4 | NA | TGTGCCAGCAGCTTAAGGACTAGCGGAGCCTACAATGAGCAGTTCTTC | CASSLRTSGAYNEQFF
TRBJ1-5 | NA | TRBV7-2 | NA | TGTGCCAGCAGCCGACTAGGGGGGGTAAACAATCAGCCCCAGCATTTT | CASSRLGGVNNQPQHF
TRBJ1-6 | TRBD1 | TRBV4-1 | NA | TGCGCCAGCAGCCAAGGACAGGGAACCCTTCATTCACCCCTCCACTTT | CASSQGQGTLHSPLHF
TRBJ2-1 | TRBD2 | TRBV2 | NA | TGTGCCAGCAGTGACCCACGAGCGGGAGAGTCCCACAATGAGCAGTTCTTC | CASSDPRAGESHNEQFF
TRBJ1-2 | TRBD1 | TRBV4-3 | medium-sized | TGCGCCAGCAGCCAAGCTTGGACAGGGTTTAACTATGGCTACACCTTC | CASSQAWTGFNYGYTF
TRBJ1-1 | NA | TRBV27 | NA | TGTGCCAGCAGTTTATCACAGGGTGTGGACGCTTTCTTT | CASSLSQGVDAFF
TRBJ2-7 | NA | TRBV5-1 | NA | TGCGCCAGCAGCGGGAGCGGGTTCTACGAGCAGTACTTC | CASSGSGFYEQYF
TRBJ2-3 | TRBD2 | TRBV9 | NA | TGTGCCAGCAGCGTAGTTGGGCTAGCGGGGGACACAGATACGCAGTATTTT | CASSVVGLAGDTDTQYF
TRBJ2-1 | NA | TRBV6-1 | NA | TGTGCCAGCAGTGAAGGGGGGGAGTCCCATCAGTTCTTC | CASSEGGESHQFF
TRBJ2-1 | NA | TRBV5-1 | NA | TGCGCCAGCAGCTTGGTCGGGGGAGTTGGCTACAATGAGCAGTTCTTC | CASSLVGGVGYNEQFF
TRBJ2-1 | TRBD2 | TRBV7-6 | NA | TGTGCCAGCAGCTTAGGCCTAGCGGGAGAAATTTACAATGAGCAGTTCTTC | CASSLGLAGEIYNEQFF
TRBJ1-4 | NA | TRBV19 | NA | TGTGCCAGTAGAACAGGGACTAATGAAAAACTGTTTTTT | CASRTGTNEKLFF
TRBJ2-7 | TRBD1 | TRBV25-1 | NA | TGTGCCAGCAGTGTCATGGGACAGGGGACCAACGAGCAGTACTTC | CASSVMGQGTNEQYF
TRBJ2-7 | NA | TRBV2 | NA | TGTGCCAGCAGTGAAGGGGGCCGGGAGTGGTACGAGCAGTACTTC | CASSEGGREWYEQYF
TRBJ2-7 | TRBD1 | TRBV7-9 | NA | TGTGCCAGCAGCCTCGACAGGGAGAGTTACGAGCAGTACTTC | CASSLDRESYEQYF
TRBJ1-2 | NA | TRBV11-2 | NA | TGTGCCAGCAGCTTGGGGGGTCAAGGCTACACCTTC | CASSLGGQGYTF
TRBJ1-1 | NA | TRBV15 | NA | TGTGCCACCAGCAGAGTCCGGGGGACTGAAGCTTTCTTT | CATSRVRGTEAFF
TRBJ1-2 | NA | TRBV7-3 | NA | TGTGCCAGCAGCTTAAATGGGGGAGGAGAGGCTAACTATGGCTACACCTTC | CASSLNGGGEANYGYTF
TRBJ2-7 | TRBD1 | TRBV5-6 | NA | TGTGCCAGCAGCTTGTGGGGACAGGGAAGACGCGAGCAGTACTTC | CASSLWGQGRREQYF
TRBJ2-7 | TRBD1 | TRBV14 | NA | TGTGCCAGCAGCCAAGTACAGGGGTTCGACGAGCAGTACTTC | CASSQVQGFDEQYF
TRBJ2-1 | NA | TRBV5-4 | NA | TGTGCCAGCAGCCCCTCCCTCCATGAGCAGTTCTTC | CASSPSLHEQFF
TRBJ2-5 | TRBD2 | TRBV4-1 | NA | TGCGCCAGCAGTCATCCTAGCGGGCAAGAGACCCAGTACTTC | CASSHPSGQETQYF
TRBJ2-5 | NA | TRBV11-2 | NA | TGTGCCAGCAGCTTAGGGAGCCAAGAGACCCAGTACTTC | CASSLGSQETQYF
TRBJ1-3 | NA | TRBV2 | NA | TGTGCCAGCAGTGCACAAATTCCCAGGGGAGGAAACACCATATATTTT | CASSAQIPRGGNTIYF
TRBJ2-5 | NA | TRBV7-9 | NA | TGTGCCAGCAGCTTTGGAGGGACCCAGTACTTC | CASSFGGTQYF
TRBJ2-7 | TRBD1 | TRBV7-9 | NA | TGTGCCAGCAGCTCCAGCACAGGGGCCTACGAGCAGTACTTC | CASSSSTGAYEQYF
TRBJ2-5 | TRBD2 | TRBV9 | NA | TGTGCCAGCAGCGTAGGGGGGGTAGCGGGAGAGACCCAGTACTTC | CASSVGGVAGETQYF
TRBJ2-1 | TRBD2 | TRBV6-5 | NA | TGTGCCAGTAGACTAGCGGGATACAATGTGCAGTTCTTC | CASRLAGYNVQFF
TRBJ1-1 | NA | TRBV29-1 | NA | TGCAGCGTTCCCGGACAGAACACTGAAGCTTTCTTT | CSVPGQNTEAFF
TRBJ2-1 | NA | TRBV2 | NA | TGTGCCAGCAACTCACTAGAAACCCCATCGGAGCAGTTCTTC | CASNSLETPSEQFF
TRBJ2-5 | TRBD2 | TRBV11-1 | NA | TGTGCCAGCAGCTTATCTGTCGTGGTAGCGGGAGGGCAAGAGACCCAGTACTTC | CASSLSVVVAGGQETQYF
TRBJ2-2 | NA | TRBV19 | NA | TGTGCCAGTAGACTACAGGGTTCAGGCGGGGAGCTGTTTTTT | CASRLQGSGGELFF
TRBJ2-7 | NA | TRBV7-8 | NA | TGTGCCAGCAGCCTCCCCCAAACAGGATACCACTACGAGCAGTACTTC | CASSLPQTGYHYEQYF
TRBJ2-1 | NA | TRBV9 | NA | TGTGCCAGCAGCGTCGGGGGTGAGCAGTTCTTC | CASSVGGEQFF
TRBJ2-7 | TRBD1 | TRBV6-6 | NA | TGTGCCAGCAGTTACTCCGGACAGGGGGCGAACGAGCAGTACTTC | CASSYSGQGANEQYF
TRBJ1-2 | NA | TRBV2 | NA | TGTGCCAGCAGGGAGGAATATGGCTACACCTTC | CASREEYGYTF
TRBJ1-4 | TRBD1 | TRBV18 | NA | TGTGCCAGCTCACCCCTTTCCGGGACAGGGAATGAAAAACTGTTTTTT | CASSPLSGTGNEKLFF
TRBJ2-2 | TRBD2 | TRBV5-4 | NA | TGTGCCAGCAGCTTGAAAATAGCGGGCCCTGGCACCGGGGAGCTGTTTTTT | CASSLKIAGPGTGELFF
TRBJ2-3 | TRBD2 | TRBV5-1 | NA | TGCGCCAGCAGCTCCTTAGCGGGAGGGCTTTCCGCAGATACGCAGTATTTT | CASSSLAGGLSADTQYF
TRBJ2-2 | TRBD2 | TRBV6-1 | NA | TGTGCCAGCAGTGGCAGGCCCGGGACTAGCGGCCTAAACACCGGGGAGCTGTTTTTT | CASSGRPGTSGLNTGELFF
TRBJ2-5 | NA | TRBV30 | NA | TGTGCCTGGAGACCCAGGGGAGAAAAAGAGACCCAGTACTTC | CAWRPRGEKETQYF
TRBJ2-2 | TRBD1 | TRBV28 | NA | TGTGCCACTGGGACAGTATTATCCACCGGGGAGCTGTTTTTT | CATGTVLSTGELFF
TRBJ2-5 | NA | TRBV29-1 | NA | TGCAGCGTTTCTGACAGGCGCCAGTTTCAAGAGACCCAGTACTTC | CSVSDRRQFQETQYF
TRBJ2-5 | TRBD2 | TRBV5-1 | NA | TGCGCCAGCAGCTTGGCGGGCGGGGGGCCTCCCCAGGAGACCCAGTACTTC | CASSLAGGGPPQETQYF
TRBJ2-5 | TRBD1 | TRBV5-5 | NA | TGTGCCAGCAGCTTGGACTTGGGGACAGGGGAAGAGACCCAGTACTTC | CASSLDLGTGEETQYF
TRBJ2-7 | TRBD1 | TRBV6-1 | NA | TGTGCCAGCAGTGAAGCCGGGACAGGGGGCCACGAGCAGTACTTC | CASSEAGTGGHEQYF
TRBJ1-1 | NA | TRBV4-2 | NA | TGTGCCAGCAGCCAAAGTGGGGGCAGGGGAAACACTGAAGCTTTCTTT | CASSQSGGRGNTEAFF
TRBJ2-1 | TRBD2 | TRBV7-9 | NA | TGTGCCAGCAGCTTACCTTGGCTAGCGGGAAGCAATGAGCAGTTCTTC | CASSLPWLAGSNEQFF